The source of this T cell receptor beta chain is a study of human T cells and chemical hapten exposure. About the study: While the approximately 24-week study was under way, patients received diphenylcyclopropenone on the scalp every week. Notes on the study in general: Expanded TCRs created a significantly greater count of big CDR3 similarity clusters than controls did. TCRs at high frequency, those above 1 in 1000, did not change with DPC sensitization.

As regards this clonotype: Its specificity is unknown.

The CDR3 spans 14 residues. CDR1 is SGHRS and CDR2 is YFSETQ in the germline V gene. Unmatched junction bases numbered 5, after V lost 0 bases and J lost 8 bases. TCRdb recomputed calls from the RACE reads with MiXCR, one row per CDR3 protein. The table includes 180,000 or so distinct CDR3 sequences, about 31% detected once. Indicated time point: pre-sensitization, week 0. Treatment described: therapeutic diphenylcyclopropenone sensitization with weekly scalp DPC. Patch tests were applied only after blood draws. Sample: whole blood, taken in connection with sensitization to the hapten diphenylcyclopropenone (DPC). The sequence derives from a woman aged 30 to 39 with alopecia areata. Some clones in this sample may be carry-over from other donors' samples. The J gene is TRBJ1-2, the V gene TRBV5-1; 9 bases match TRBD1. The CDR3 bases are TGCGCCAGCAGCTTGGGGGACAGGGTGGACGGCTACACCTTC. Translating it yields CASSLGDRVDGYTF. The variable domain in full, completed from reference TRBV5-1 and TRBJ1-2, reads KAGVTQTPRYLIKTRGQQVTLSCSPISGHRSVSWYQQTPGQGLQFLFEYFSETQRNKGNFPGRFSGRQFSNSRSEMNVSTLELGDSALYLCASSLGDRVDGYTFGSGTRLTVV.